This is a list of T cell receptor beta chains from one sample in a study of blood T cell repertoires in COVID-19. Assay used: immunoSEQ multiplex PCR; TCRdb lists only in-frame clones, some missing. Among about 170,000 clones, just under 90% were seen once, and the ten largest hold roughly 3.9%. The sample taken for sequencing was peripheral blood. These receptors were collected from a man younger than 35 with active or convalescent COVID-19. The CDR3 runs from the conserved cysteine through the conserved F or W.

v_gene: TRBV28; CDR3aa: CASSLSTGTYGYTF
v_gene: TRBV19; CDR3aa: CASSRQAYGSLNTIYF
v_gene: TRBV29-1; CDR3aa: CSVENRRPYEQYF
v_gene: TRBV7-2; CDR3aa: CASSSRQGAAGELFF
v_gene: TRBV24-1; CDR3aa: CATSDTTKNIQYF
v_gene: TRBV10-3; CDR3aa: CAISEYTGEHTEAFF
v_gene: TRBV5-1; CDR3aa: CASSLQGDNTEAFF
v_gene: TRBV20-1; CDR3aa: CSASMARQETQYF
v_gene: TRBV27; CDR3aa: CASSLAVNQPQHF
v_gene: TRBV5-1; CDR3aa: CASSTTLQGTPEAFF
v_gene: TRBV27; CDR3aa: CASSLGTSYYTDTQYF
v_gene: TRBV2; CDR3aa: CASRTGTTGELFF
v_gene: TRBV7-9; CDR3aa: CASSPFGDNQPQHF
v_gene: TRBV7-9; CDR3aa: CASLTQGLAGHPALDTQYF
v_gene: TRBV13; CDR3aa: CASSRAGRGGGYTF
v_gene: TRBV24-1; CDR3aa: CATSRPGANVLTF
v_gene: TRBV6-4; CDR3aa: CASSDRGTDTQYF
v_gene: TRBV7-2; CDR3aa: CASSLETARVTGNTIYF
v_gene: TRBV24-1; CDR3aa: CATSDPSGRTEQFF
v_gene: TRBV9; CDR3aa: CASSVASGGNNEQFF
v_gene: TRBV19; CDR3aa: CASSVTGLNQPQHF
v_gene: TRBV5-1; CDR3aa: CASSLQPGQGAKGYTF
v_gene: TRBV7-9; CDR3aa: CASSFAGDTQYF
v_gene: TRBV2; CDR3aa: CASNRYGQPQHF
v_gene: TRBV4-1; CDR3aa: CASSPGTANQPQHF
v_gene: TRBV21-1; CDR3aa: CASSEIPNRAHGRNSPLHF
v_gene: TRBV27; CDR3aa: CASRTRDRPNYGYTF
v_gene: TRBV11-2; CDR3aa: CASSGLRRSTSYEQYF
v_gene: TRBV4-3; CDR3aa: CASSQEVQGDGYTF
v_gene: TRBV18; CDR3aa: CASSPPSLELFF
v_gene: TRBV12-5; CDR3aa: CASGEGFPVTYEQYF
v_gene: TRBV6-5; CDR3aa: CASSIAGVFDEQYF
v_gene: TRBV7-9; CDR3aa: CASSLTGGGYTF
v_gene: TRBV7-9; CDR3aa: CASSLGPYEQFF
v_gene: TRBV5-4; CDR3aa: CASSSKGTKNYEQYF
v_gene: TRBV14; CDR3aa: CASSQAGVRTDTQYF
v_gene: TRBV7-9; CDR3aa: CASSPRGSSYNEQFF
v_gene: TRBV4-2; CDR3aa: CASSQVGPSGPAGEQYF
v_gene: TRBV5-1; CDR3aa: CASGPQGAQADGYTF
v_gene: TRBV4-1; CDR3aa: CASSQATTPNYGYTF
v_gene: TRBV27; CDR3aa: CASSSSGTGTGELFF
v_gene: TRBV19; CDR3aa: CASGPQGVVTEAFF
v_gene: TRBV2; CDR3aa: CASTGGGALRTTQYF